This T cell receptor beta chain was documented in a study of early T cells in non-severe SARS-CoV-2 infection. Across the whole study: Sequencing input comprised bulk RNA from unsorted whole blood; chain pairing was not available. Study conclusions and caveats: Matching against VDJdb likely underestimated virus-specific expansions, favoring anti-spike CD8.

This clonotype was seen a few times. Its antigen is still unknown. The TCR library protocol attached unique molecular identifiers to the individual cDNA molecules. TCRdb recomputed calls from the 5' RACE reads with MiXCR, one row per CDR3 protein. The sample holds tens of thousands of distinct CDR3 sequences; 13% to 15% are singletons and the top ten take roughly 7%. V lost 4 bases to trimming and J lost 0 bases, with 19 bases between them. The CDR3 runs 18 residues. CDR1 MNHEY and CDR2 SVGEGT come from the germline V gene. J is TRBJ2-4 and V is TRBV6-2 or TRBV6-3; D uncertain. The origin of this receptor is an adult who was a healthcare worker with PCR-confirmed SARS-CoV-2 infection or an uninfected control (not recorded which). Specimen: whole blood. The CDR3 DNA reads TGTGCCAGCAGTTGGAACAGAAAAACTGGAGTAGCCAAAAACATTCAGTACTTC. Amino acids: CASSWNRKTGVAKNIQYF.